Sequencing of this TCR beta chain was carried out in a study of T cell responses to AZD1222 COVID-19 vaccine (dated by TCRdb to the early 2020s). Regarding the study in general: AZD1222 recipients whose second dose came at about 4 weeks and those whose second dose came at about 12 weeks were combined into one group, since spike-specific TCR depth and breadth did not differ between the two schedules. Trial participants were enrolled by age into subgroups of 18-55, 56-69 and 70-plus years, and roughly 150, 30 and 60 TCR-sequenced participants, respectively, were included in these subgroups. TCR sequencing was performed for roughly 240 trial participants, of whom some 200 were given two doses of AZD1222 and around 25 were given two doses of MenACWY control vaccine.

The CDR3 regions of human TCRbeta chains were analyzed by immunosequencing. In the authors' own workflow: Repertoire TCRs were checked for matches against a reference library of SARS-CoV-2-specific TCRs that had been generated using the MIRA antigen-specificity platform. Breadth was defined as the fraction of unique TCRs that were SARS-CoV-2-associated, and depth was defined as the fraction of total T cells that were SARS-CoV-2-associated. Each spike-specific TCR was assigned to its reactive spike region and to a CD4 or CD8 class using the MIRA data. Log10-transformed breadth and depth values were compared by one-way ANOVA with Sidak's multiple comparisons tests. In its TCRdb copy, this immuneACCESS table keeps in-frame sequences only and misses some clones. Where compared with another copy, unresolved V genes explain less than half of these, and the others have no known cause. V and J calls plus clone size are reproduced from that table; the DNA served to infer D and trimming. Within this sample are roughly 120,000 clones, with 90% to 95% of them counted one time only. The ten largest account for 2.8% of the sample.

The time point label of this sample denotes: baseline before first vaccination. Vaccinee samples were obtained from the UK trials COV001 and COV002, which included a single-blind randomized controlled phase 2/3 trial of AZD1222 (ChAdOx1 nCoV-19) in healthy adults. For TCRbeta chain sequencing, PBMC samples from trial participants were taken at day 0 and at day 28 after the second dose. On this clone: No antigen is known for it. Base qualities are not at hand, and no much larger clone is one base apart.

CDR1 and CDR2, per the germline V gene, are SNHLY and FYNNEI. The CDR3 has 14 amino acids, counting the end cysteine and phenylalanine. The sequence is cut down to CDR3 DNA, 42 bases in frame from base 1. At the junction V is shortened by 3 bases and J by 6 bases; bases outside the gene matches: 3. Summary of the overall study and its limitations: The vaccine-associated CD4 TCRs covered the entire spike protein, and the dominant responses fell in regions 160-218 and 743-854. Reportedly, close to half of the unique spike-specific TCRs recognized epitopes lying outside the regions that are mutated in the B.1.351 and B.1.1.7 variants. Conclusions about previously exposed vaccinees were limited because only six AZD1222 recipients were SARS-CoV-2 seropositive at baseline. In the small 56-69-year group, the increase in depth fell short of significance, most likely because of low power. A significant rise in spike-specific TCR breadth and depth was observed after two AZD1222 doses relative to day 0 and relative to MenACWY recipients. Most participants were white British and females outnumbered males, and the authors suggested that clonal diversity may have been underestimated. Because no samples from the day 14 peak response were available, repertoires could be characterized only after the peak T cell response.

This receptor was identified in an adult in good health. The chain is assembled from TRBV2 and TRBJ2-7; 12 bases in the junction line up with TRBD2. The sample here was peripheral blood, taken on day 0 of AZD1222 vaccination. Here the CDR3 is given as CASSDLAGGGEQYF. The nucleotides are TGTGCCAGCAGTGACCTAGCGGGAGGGGGCGAGCAGTACTTC.